The 10 T cell receptor beta chains below all came from one sample that was sequenced in a study of regulatory T cells in long-lasting Graves disease. Arm-PCR with iRepertoire HTBI primers amplified the CDR3 regions for these TCR beta libraries. TCRdb recomputed calls from the multiplex PCR reads with MiXCR, one row per CDR3 protein. This sample yields around 480,000 distinct CDR3 sequences, of which roughly 15% are seen a single time; 9% to 15% belongs to the top ten. The time point: newly diagnosed GD, antithyroid drugs for less than 3 months. The TCR library was made from RNA extracted from PBMCs. The data were also submitted as part of a second study, on T cells in Graves' hyperthyroidism and ophthalmopathy.

This specimen was peripheral blood mononuclear cells (PBMCs), taken at new diagnosis, from a patient treated with antithyroid drugs. The receptors stem from a man aged 40-55 years with Graves disease.

This clonotype has just a few counts. The chain carries TRBV7-9 and TRBJ2-1; the match to TRBD2 covers 8 bases. The CDR3 has 19 amino acids. Germline V gene sequence: CDR1 SEHNR, CDR2 FQNEAQ (reference sequence). J gave up 6 bases and V 2 bases, and 18 bases lay outside the gene matches. The CDR3 loop reads CASSLRTGGQGWVFNEQFF. The CDR3 nucleotides are TGTGCCAGCAGCTTACGGACGGGGGGGCAGGGATGGGTTTTCAATGAGCAGTTCTTC. Drawing the rest from reference TRBV7-9 and TRBJ2-1, the complete variable domain is DTGVSQNPRHKITKRGQNVTFRCDPISEHNRLYWYRQTLGQGPEFLTYFQNEAQLEKSRLLSDRFSAERPKGSFSTLEIQRTEQGDSAMYLCASSLRTGGQGWVFNEQFFGPGTRLTVL.

V usage is TRBV5-1 and J usage is TRBJ2-7, with TRBD1 matching over 9 bases. Germline CDR1 and CDR2: SGHRS and YFSETQ. The CDR3 is 16 residues long. V lost 3 bases to trimming and J lost 1 base; unmatched junction nucleotides: 8. For the CDR3, the DNA is TGCGCCAGCAGCTGGACGGGACAGGGTAATTCCTACGAGCAGTACTTC. It encodes CASSWTGQGNSYEQYF. The entire variable domain, with the rest obtained from reference TRBV5-1 and TRBJ2-7, is as follows: KAGVTQTPRYLIKTRGQQVTLSCSPISGHRSVSWYQQTPGQGLQFLFEYFSETQRNKGNFPGRFSGRQFSNSRSEMNVSTLELGDSALYLCASSWTGQGNSYEQYFGPGTRLTVT.

This chain joins TRBV19 and TRBJ1-2; the match to TRBD1 covers 9 bases. Germline V gives CDR1 LNHDA, CDR2 SQIVND (reference sequence). Trimming cost V 6 bases and J 6 bases; bases outside gene matches: 5. This CDR3 is built from 13 residues. CDR3 coding DNA: TGTGCCAGTAGGCACAGGACAGGGGATGGCTACACCTTC. Protein: CASRHRTGDGYTF. The variable domain in full, completed from reference TRBV19 and TRBJ1-2, reads DGGITQSPKYLFRKEGQNVTLSCEQNLNHDAMYWYRQDPGQGLRLIYYSQIVNDFQKGDIAEGYSVSREKKESFPLTVTSAQKNPTAFYLCASRHRTGDGYTFGSGTRLTVV.

This clonotype was found many times. This chain links TRBV5-1 with TRBJ2-3, with D possibly TRBD2 on 6 matching bases. Germline CDR1 is SGHRS and CDR2 is YFSETQ. This CDR3 region has 14 residues. Trimming shortened V by 4 bases and J by 3 bases, and 12 bases separated the two germline ends. The CDR3 DNA follows: TGCGCCAGCAGCCTATGGGACTGGACAGATACGCAGTATTTT. Its translation: CASSLWDWTDTQYF.

The J gene is TRBJ1-5, the V gene TRBV2; 8 bases are a match to TRBD1. Germline V lookup: CDR1 SNHLY, CDR2 FYNNEI. The CDR3 loop spans 14 amino acids. V lost 4 bases and J lost 3; bases outside the gene matches: 2. The CDR3 DNA sequence: TGTGCCAGCAGTGTGGACAGGGTCAATCAGCCCCAGCATTTT. It translates to CASSVDRVNQPQHF.

V gene TRBV2 combines with J gene TRBJ1-5; 8 positions agree with TRBD1. The germline V gene has CDR1 SNHLY and CDR2 FYNNEI. V trimming: 9 bases; J trimming: 2 bases; junction bases outside the gene matches: 3. CDR3 size: 13 residues. In nucleotides, the CDR3 is TGTGCCAGTCAGGACAGGGGCAATCAGCCCCAGCATTTT. Translation gives CASQDRGNQPQHF.

This clonotype has at least ten counts. V usage is TRBV29-1 and J usage is TRBJ2-2; D gene unclear. The germline V gene has CDR1 SQVTM and CDR2 ANQGSEA. Trimming removed 4 bases from V and 7 bases from J, with 13 bases in between. The CDR3 is 13 amino acids. CDR3 DNA sequence: TGCAGCGTTGGGCTCTCCCGCGGCGGGGAGCTGTTTTTT. Translating it yields CSVGLSRGGELFF.

In this sample, this clonotype turned up many times. The chain recombines TRBV11-2 with TRBJ1-5; a possible D gene is TRBD1 (6 bases). The CDR3 has 15 amino acids. V shed 3 bases and J shed 4 bases, with 13 bases lying between them. The germline V gene encodes CDR1 SGHAT and CDR2 FQNNGV. CDR3 loop: CASSLNKGGNQPQHF. The CDR3 DNA reads TGTGCCAGCAGCTTGAACAAGGGGGGGAATCAGCCCCAGCATTTT.

The V gene is TRBV29-1, the J gene TRBJ2-3; 9 bases fit TRBD2. CDR1 and CDR2 from the germline V gene are SQVTM and ANQGSEA. The CDR3 covers 14 residues. J lost 5 bases, V lost 3 bases, and 6 bases had no gene match. The CDR3 loop is CSVDLAGVRDTQYF. Here the CDR3 DNA reads TGCAGCGTTGATTTAGCGGGAGTTCGAGATACGCAGTATTTT.

This rearrangement joins TRBV12-3 or TRBV12-4 to TRBJ1-2; D possibly corresponds to TRBD1 (5 bases). V was clipped by 3 bases and J by 6 bases, with 14 bases between them. The CDR3 runs to 14 residues. The CDR3 DNA follows: TGTGCCAGCAGTTTGCGGGGGGAGGAGAATGGCTACACCTTC. It translates to CASSLRGEENGYTF.